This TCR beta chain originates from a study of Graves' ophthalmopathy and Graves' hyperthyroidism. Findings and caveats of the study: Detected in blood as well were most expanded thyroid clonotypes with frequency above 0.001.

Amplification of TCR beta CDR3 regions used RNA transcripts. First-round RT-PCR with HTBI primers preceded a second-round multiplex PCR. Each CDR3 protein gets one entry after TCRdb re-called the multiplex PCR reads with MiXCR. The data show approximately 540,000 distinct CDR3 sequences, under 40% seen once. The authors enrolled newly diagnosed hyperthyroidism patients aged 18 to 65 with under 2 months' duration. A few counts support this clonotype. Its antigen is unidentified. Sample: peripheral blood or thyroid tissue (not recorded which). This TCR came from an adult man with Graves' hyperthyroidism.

CDR3: CASSYSGNTGELFF. CDR3 bases: TGTGCCAGTAGTTATAGCGGTAACACCGGGGAGCTGTTTTTT. The V call is TRBV19, the J call TRBJ2-2; D is perhaps TRBD2 (6 bases). This CDR3 is built from 14 residues. Germline V gene lookup returns CDR1 LNHDA and CDR2 SQIVND (reference sequence). The V and J ends lost 5 bases and 2 bases respectively, with 9 bases between them.